What follows are 26 T cell receptor beta chains derived from one specimen sequenced in a study of T cell responses to AZD1222 COVID-19 vaccine. Some clones are missing from TCRdb's copy, which holds only in-frame ones; the method was immunoSEQ multiplex PCR. The sample has 140,000 or so clones; 75% to 90% are singletons. Sequences were derived from peripheral blood, sampled on day 0 of AZD1222 vaccination. The receptors derive from an adult in good health.

The V and J genes are TRBV19 and TRBJ2-1, with 8 nucleotides matching TRBD2. The CDR3 runs to 15 residues. Unmatched junction bases numbered 2, after V lost 4 bases and J lost 0 bases. CDR1 is LNHDA and CDR2 is SQIVND in the germline V gene (reference sequence). The CDR3 coding sequence is TGTGCCAGTAGTACCGCGGGGGGCTCCTACAATGAGCAGTTCTTC. Translating gives CASSTAGGSYNEQFF.

The CDR3 protein is CSATIVREQFF. The CDR3 DNA is TGCAGTGCTACCATAGTTCGTGAGCAGTTCTTC. The chain joins TRBV20-1 to TRBJ2-1; D unresolved. Germline V gene data show CDR1 as DFQATT and CDR2 as SNEGSKA (reference sequence). Trimming shortened V by 4 bases and J by 9 bases, and 10 bases separated the two germline ends. The CDR3 runs 11 residues.

The J gene is TRBJ1-2, the V gene TRBV6-6, with 8 positions matching TRBD1. The CDR3 has 16 amino acids. The germline gives CDR1 MNHNY, CDR2 SVGAGI (reference sequence). After removal of 2 bases from V and 2 bases from J, the junction contained 7 bases not matched to a gene. The CDR3 DNA reads TGTGCCAGCAGTTACCCGGCAGGGGGCGCGAACTATGGCTACACCTTC. This translates into CASSYPAGGANYGYTF.

The V and J genes are TRBV2 and TRBJ2-3, with 7 positions matching TRBD1. V dropped 7 bases and J dropped 2; count of bases not matched to a gene: 3. The CDR3 runs 13 residues. Germline values: CDR1 SNHLY, CDR2 FYNNEI. DNA of the CDR3: TGTGCCAGCATGGGACAGCCCACAGATACGCAGTATTTT. Protein product: CASMGQPTDTQYF.

This clone has only one observation. The chain employs TRBV6-5 and TRBJ1-1, with D possibly TRBD1 on 6 matching bases. This CDR3 is 13 amino acids long. V lost 8 bases and J lost 4, with 14 bases in between. Germline values: CDR1 MNHEY, CDR2 SVGAGI. The CDR3 region has the DNA TGTGCCAGCTCGACAGGCCCGACCACTGAAGCTTTCTTT. Encoded protein: CASSTGPTTEAFF.

The CDR3 coding sequence is TGTGCCAGCAGTTTCACAGGGGTAGCCAAAAACATTCAGTACTTC. Translating it yields CASSFTGVAKNIQYF. The rearrangement links TRBV28 to TRBJ2-4, with 7 bases aligning to TRBD1. J gave up 0 bases and V 3 bases, and 2 bases lay outside the gene matches. The CDR3 is made up of 15 amino acids. Germline CDR1 is MDHEN and CDR2 is SYDVKM.

The rearrangement uses TRBV5-6 and TRBJ1-2; a possible D gene is TRBD1 (5 bases). The CDR3 has 13 amino acids. Germline loops: CDR1 SGHDT, CDR2 YYEEEE. The germline V and J ends were trimmed by 0 bases and 9 bases, with 12 bases remaining between them. As DNA, the CDR3 is TGTGCCAGCAGCTTGGGGAGGGGCGCGAGCTACACCTTC. Protein sequence: CASSLGRGASYTF.

This sequence joins TRBV6-6 and TRBJ2-7; 12 positions match TRBD2. Germline CDR1 MNHNY, CDR2 SVGAGI (reference sequence). The CDR3 spans 15 residues. V gave up 6 bases and J gave up 2 bases; unmatched junction bases: 5. The CDR3 sequence: CASRPLAGGPYEQYF. CDR3 bases: TGTGCCAGCAGGCCACTAGCGGGGGGACCCTACGAGCAGTACTTC.

The rearrangement links TRBV11-2 to TRBJ2-7; D might be TRBD1 (6 bases). The germline V gene encodes CDR1 SGHAT and CDR2 FQNNGV. The V gene lost 4 bases and the J gene lost 6 bases, with 22 bases spanning the gap. This CDR3 is built from 16 residues. This CDR3 reads CASSSPAGAINVEQYF. The CDR3 DNA reads as TGTGCCAGCAGCTCCCCCGCAGGGGCAATTAACGTCGAGCAGTACTTC.

The rearrangement uses TRBV5-1 and TRBJ2-1; 14 nucleotides agree with TRBD2. This CDR3 is built from 17 residues. The junction had 4 bases not matched to a gene; V was cut back by 5 bases and J by 0 bases. Germline values: CDR1 SGHRS, CDR2 YFSETQ. The CDR3 loop is CASSLGLAGGSYNEQFF. For the CDR3, the DNA is TGCGCCAGCAGTTTAGGACTAGCGGGAGGCTCCTACAATGAGCAGTTCTTC.

This clone has a single count. The rearrangement joins TRBV25-1 to TRBJ2-7, with 8 bases identical to TRBD1. The CDR3 extends over 15 amino acids. Germline CDR1 is MGHDK and CDR2 is SYGVNS. Germline trimming cut 3 bases from V and 2 bases from J; bases unmatched to any gene: 6. The CDR3 DNA is TGTGCCAGCAGTGAGGGACAGGCGGGAACCTACGAGCAGTACTTC. It encodes CASSEGQAGTYEQYF.

The V and J genes are TRBV5-1 and TRBJ2-1; D gene uncertain. Germline values: CDR1 SGHRS, CDR2 YFSETQ. This CDR3 comprises 13 residues. V was clipped by 0 bases and J by 7 bases, with 8 bases between them. CDR3 nucleotide sequence: TGCGCCAGCAGCTTGGGTCGGTCTAATGAGCAGTTCTTC. Protein product: CASSLGRSNEQFF.

The rearrangement links TRBV5-4 to TRBJ1-4; D remains ambiguous. There are 13 residues in the CDR3. Trimming removed 0 bases from V and 8 bases from J, with 8 bases in between. CDR1 is SGHNT and CDR2 is YYREEE in the germline V gene (reference sequence). The CDR3 sequence is CASSLAGGEKLFF. In DNA form, the CDR3 reads TGTGCCAGCAGCTTGGCGGGCGGAGAAAAACTGTTTTTT.

The genes are TRBV3-1 (or the pseudogene TRBV3-2) and TRBJ1-1; TRBD1 matches 9 bases. V lost 5 bases, J lost 2 bases, and 6 bases stayed unmatched. Germline values: CDR1 LGHDT, CDR2 YNNKEL (reference sequence). This CDR3 has 15 residues. This CDR3 is CASSDRQGGNTEAFF. The CDR3 DNA is TGTGCCAGCAGCGACAGACAGGGGGGCAACACTGAAGCTTTCTTT.

The rearrangement joins TRBV28 to TRBJ2-3, with 11 bases fitting TRBD2. CDR3 length: 16 residues. The ends lost 9 bases at V and 1 base at J; junction bases unmatched: 9. Germline values: CDR1 MDHEN, CDR2 SYDVKM. The CDR3 coding sequence is TGTGCCAGTACCCAAAAACTAGCGGGAGGCACAGATACGCAGTATTTT. Translating gives CASTQKLAGGTDTQYF.

The genes are TRBV5-3 and TRBJ2-3; 9 bases map to TRBD2. TRBV5-3 is assigned to the ORF class and has an uncertain function. Losses at the gene ends were 4 bases for V and 3 bases for J; bases not matched to a gene: 15. This CDR3 contains 18 residues. The CDR3 reads CARSPPSGAPTRTDTQYF. The CDR3 nucleotides read TGTGCCAGAAGCCCCCCTAGCGGGGCACCCACGAGGACAGATACGCAGTATTTT.

The CDR3 nucleotides are TGTGCCAGCAGTTTAAGGGCAGGGACTGGAAACACCATATATTTT. Protein sequence: CASSLRAGTGNTIYF. The chain links TRBV27 to TRBJ1-3; maybe TRBD1 (5 bases). Germline values: CDR1 MNHEY, CDR2 SMNVEV (reference sequence). Between the trimmed V and J ends, which lost 2 bases and 2 bases, there was a span of 10 bases. The CDR3 runs 15 residues.

The genes are TRBV19 and TRBJ1-5, with 8 positions matching TRBD1. Germline lookup yields CDR1 LNHDA and CDR2 SQIVND (reference sequence). V shed 7 bases and J 5 bases; nucleotides not matched to a gene: 7. The CDR3 runs 14 residues. The CDR3 region has the DNA TGTGCCAGTAACCCCAGGGGGCCGGATCAGCCCCAGCATTTT. As protein: CASNPRGPDQPQHF.

This chain links TRBV7-9 with TRBJ2-1, with D possibly TRBD2 on 6 matching bases. This CDR3 has 14 residues. CDR1 and CDR2 (germline): SEHNR, FQNEAQ (reference sequence). The ends were cut back, 5 bases at V and 3 bases at J, with 11 bases in the middle. The DNA for the CDR3 is TGTGCCAGCAGCCCCACGACTAGCTACAATGAGCAGTTCTTC. Protein sequence: CASSPTTSYNEQFF.

The rearrangement joins TRBV5-6 to TRBJ1-1; D unclear. The CDR3 sequence is 12 residues long. The ends were cut back, 4 bases at V and 4 bases at J, with 8 bases in the middle. The germline V gene has CDR1 SGHDT and CDR2 YYEEEE. CDR3 in DNA: TGTGCCAGCAGCCTCAAAGTCACTGAAGCTTTCTTT. It specifies CASSLKVTEAFF.

V is TRBV5-1 and J is TRBJ2-3; 9 bases map to TRBD2. There are 14 residues in the CDR3. CDR1 and CDR2 from the germline V gene are SGHRS and YFSETQ. V shed 4 bases, J shed 4 bases, and the junction held 4 bases outside the gene matches. The DNA for the CDR3 is TGCGCCAGCAGCAGGCGGGAGGGCGCAGATACGCAGTATTTT. Translating it yields CASSRREGADTQYF.

The chain links TRBV27 to TRBJ1-6; D is unclear. Between the trimmed V and J ends, which lost 2 bases and 9 bases, there was a span of 14 bases. CDR3 length equals 15 residues. Germline V gene lookup returns CDR1 MNHEY and CDR2 SMNVEV (reference sequence). CDR3 coding DNA: TGTGCCAGCAGTTTAGGCCGGCCTGACGGTTCACCCCTCCACTTT. Amino acid sequence: CASSLGRPDGSPLHF.

Only a few counts were recorded for this clone. The V gene is TRBV10-1, the J gene TRBJ2-2; 11 bases match TRBD2. J was trimmed by 1 base and V by 1 base; bases with no gene match: 2. This CDR3 comprises 17 residues. Germline V lookup: CDR1 WNHNN, CDR2 SYGVQD (reference sequence). The CDR3 reads CASSELAGGRNTGELFF. The CDR3 region has the DNA TGCGCCAGCAGTGAGTTAGCGGGAGGGAGGAACACCGGGGAGCTGTTTTTT.

The V gene is TRBV3-1 (or the pseudogene TRBV3-2), the J gene TRBJ1-1; D unclear. V lost 3 bases and J 5 bases, leaving 13 bases between the germline ends. CDR3 length equals 14 residues. Germline V gives CDR1 LGHDT, CDR2 YNNKEL (reference sequence). The CDR3 DNA reads as TGTGCCAGCAGCCAGGCGGCTGGGGTAACTGAAGCTTTCTTT. This translates into CASSQAAGVTEAFF.

The chain is built from TRBV7-9 and TRBJ1-1; D gene unclear. V dropped 3 bases and J dropped 2 bases, with 4 bases sitting between them. Germline lookup yields CDR1 SEHNR and CDR2 FQNEAQ (reference sequence). The CDR3 length is 12 residues. The CDR3 loop is CASSFENTEAFF. For the CDR3, the DNA is TGTGCCAGCAGCTTCGAAAACACTGAAGCTTTCTTT.

This sequence joins TRBV27 and TRBJ2-3, with unresolved D. CDR1 is MNHEY, CDR2 SMNVEV, per germline (reference sequence). Between the trimmed V and J ends, which lost 3 bases and 0 bases, there was a span of 4 bases. CDR3 length: 13 residues. The CDR3 sequence: CASSLISTDTQYF. In DNA form, the CDR3 reads TGTGCCAGCAGTTTGATTAGCACAGATACGCAGTATTTT.